The clone carrying this TCR beta chain has a handful of counts. Its antigen is unknown. Looked up from germline, CDR1 is SGHDT and CDR2 is YYEEEE. The CDR3 contains 14 residues. J lost 4 bases, V lost 3 bases, and 2 bases had no gene match. The source of the sample is a study of T-cell memory formation after mild COVID-19. Whole-study findings and limits: Certain responding clones were present in pre-infection memory, suggesting participation of cross-reactive memory.

TCRdb passed the 5' RACE reads through MiXCR, listing each CDR3 protein once. The table has more than 100,000 distinct CDR3 sequences, about 6% seen once. The sequencing input was PBMCs or a T cell subset sorted from them (not recorded which). The clonotype was recovered from an adult woman who had mild COVID-19 (a few samples of this study predate the infection). Cell type and time point are not known. This rearrangement joins TRBV5-6 to TRBJ1-4, with TRBD1 identical over 8 bases. CDR3 in amino acids: CASSWGQDNEKLFF. The DNA of the CDR3 is TGTGCCAGCAGCTGGGGACAGGATAATGAAAAACTGTTTTTT.